This section outlines one T cell receptor (beta chain) sequence together with its context. Its antigen remains unidentified. Trimming removed 1 base at V and 6 bases at J, with 16 bases between. CDR1 and CDR2 from the germline V gene are MNHEY and SVGAGI. CDR3 length: 15 amino acids. The sample belongs to a study of T cell clones after liver transplantation. Study-level information: A pre-transplant mixed lymphocyte reaction with TCRbeta sequencing defined graft-donor-reactive clones followed in post-transplant blood. Tolerance: complete withdrawal held at least one year, liver enzymes staying within twice normal. Blood was drawn pre-transplant, before withdrawal, and after full or failed withdrawal. Overall study results and limits: Compared with third party-reactive sequences, donor-reactive ones declined more, independent of withdrawal success.

Profiling relied on immunoSEQ multiplex PCR, and the TCRdb table lists in-frame clones only, not all of them. The profile covers 55,000 to 70,000 clones, with approximately 92% appearing a single time and roughly 0.9% taken by the ten largest. The sequencing here drew on CD4+ T cells from blood, taken around 25 months after liver transplant. This chain connects TRBV6-5 to TRBJ2-7, with D possibly TRBD1 on 5 matching bases. The clonotype was recovered from a human patient who received a liver transplant. These T cells may partly come from the graft donor. DNA of the CDR3: TGTGCCAGCAGTTACTTCAGGGCTGGGTCGGTCGAGCAGTACTTC. Protein product: CASSYFRAGSVEQYF.